The source of this TCR beta chain is a study of cytomegalovirus exposure and HLA in healthy donors. Primers for the PCR totalled 60 Vbeta and 13 Jbeta. Profiled with immunoSEQ multiplex PCR; TCRdb holds only in-frame clones, not every one. The sample lists approximately 130,000 clones; approximately 85% were seen once. CDR1 is MNHNS, CDR2 SASEGT, per germline. V was cut by 5 bases and J by 0 bases, with 8 bases left in between. This CDR3 has 14 amino acids. Whole-study findings and limits: Later, an analysis showed that TCR beta chains associated with HLA were more clonally expanded than others that were equally common. Earlier findings revealed that most TCR beta V segments proved productive either about 90% or about 30% of the time. In a later analysis, TCR beta V- and J-gene trimming showed a link to a missense DCLRE1C variant.

On this clone itself: Its target is not known.

The source is a boy aged 5-17 years in good health and CMV-seronegative. The genes are TRBV6-1 and TRBJ1-5, with D uncertain. Material: PBMCs. The CDR3 loop is CASSRGDSNQPQHF. As DNA, the CDR3 is TGTGCCAGCAGTCGCGGGGATAGCAATCAGCCCCAGCATTTT.